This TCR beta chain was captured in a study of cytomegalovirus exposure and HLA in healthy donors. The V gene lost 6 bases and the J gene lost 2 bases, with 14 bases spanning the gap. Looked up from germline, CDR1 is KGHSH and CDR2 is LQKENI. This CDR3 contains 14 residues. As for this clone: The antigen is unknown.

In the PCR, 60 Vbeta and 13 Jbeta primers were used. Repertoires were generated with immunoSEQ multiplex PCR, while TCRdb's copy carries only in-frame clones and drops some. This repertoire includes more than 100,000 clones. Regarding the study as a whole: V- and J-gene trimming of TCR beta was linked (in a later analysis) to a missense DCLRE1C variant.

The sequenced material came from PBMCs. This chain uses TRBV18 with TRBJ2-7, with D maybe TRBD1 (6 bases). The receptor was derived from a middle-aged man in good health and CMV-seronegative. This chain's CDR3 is CASSPMGATYEQYF. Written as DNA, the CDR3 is TGTGCCAGCTCCCCAATGGGGGCTACCTACGAGCAGTACTTC.